This T cell receptor beta chain emerged from a study of cytomegalovirus exposure and HLA in healthy donors. In the study overall: In a later analysis, the roughly 120 validation repertoires were reported to have used the same platform as the approximately 700 first-cohort repertoires. Findings of the study overall: The classifier was said to identify cytomegalovirus status with high specificity and sensitivity.

Germline CDR1 and CDR2: MNHEY and SVGAGI. The V gene end was trimmed by 5 bases and the J gene end by 8 bases; junction bases not matched to a gene: 5. This CDR3 spans 15 amino acids. Produced via immunoSEQ multiplex PCR; TCRdb's table is partial and in-frame only. The sample consists of some 160,000 clones, approximately 90% of them appearing once. Details on this clone: Its matching antigen is unknown.

These donors were members of the roughly 120-subject validation cohort, a group separate from the approximately 700-subject first cohort. The rearrangement uses TRBV6-5 and TRBJ2-1; 14 bases align to TRBD2. The sequenced sample was PBMCs. This TCR derives from a man aged 18-30 years in good health and CMV-seronegative. The CDR3 DNA reads as TGTGCCAGCAGTAGACTAGCGGGAGGGTTCGATGAGCAGTTCTTC. It specifies CASSRLAGGFDEQFF.